Reported below is one T cell receptor beta chain. Its antigen specificity is not known. Base qualities are not recorded, but no much larger clone differs from it by a single base. The CDR3, cysteine through phenylalanine, is 15 amino acids long. The kept DNA is CDR3 alone, 45 bases in frame from the first base. V is clipped by 4 bases and J by 2 bases, and the sequence between their germline boundaries is 14 bases long. CDR1 is given as SGHTA and CDR2 as FQGNSA, both from the germline V gene. The sample belongs to a study of blood T cell repertoires in COVID-19 (dated by TCRdb to about 2020). Study-wide context: The collaborator samples originated in the United States, Italy and Spain and spanned the acute and convalescent phases of COVID-19. The prospective study material was composed of cDNA or gDNA derived from T cells, B-cell-depleted T cells, or PBMCs. Subjects who had been exposed to COVID-19, were actively infected with it, or had recovered from it provided the deeply sampled blood TCRbeta repertoires that made up the dataset. A freely available public database, intended as a resource for researchers studying the immune response to SARS-CoV-2, is where the repertoires were released. The samples were drawn from two sources: the first 160 participants of the ongoing ImmuneRACE study, and 1,254 subjects contributed by 6 global collaborators. The sample metadata nearly always contained a de-identified subject ID, COVID-19 status, age in years and sex. HLA class I and class II types, where available, came from metadata supplied by the sample provider rather than from assay-based typing. What the authors observed across the whole study: The quantity of clinical and demographic metadata differed by source and by participant and was supplied without curation.

The collaborating institutions used their own protocols to collect whole blood in K2EDTA tubes. For TCRbeta analysis, collaborators shipped samples as frozen whole blood, isolated PBMCs, or DNA extracted from either of those sample types. The immunoSEQ Assay, a bias-controlled multiplex PCR, was used to amplify TCRbeta CDR3 regions from genomic DNA. Turning to the authors' computational methods: The number of nucleated cells in each sample was estimated from the amplification of reference gene primers within the assay. Sequence reads were collapsed and filtered to measure the absolute abundance of every unique TCRbeta CDR3 rearrangement. For each sample, productive Simpson clonality was calculated by taking the square root of Simpson's diversity index across productive rearrangements. In its TCRdb copy, this immuneACCESS table keeps in-frame sequences only and misses some clones. Where compared with another copy, unresolved V genes explain less than half of these, and the others have no known cause. From that table come the V and J calls and clone size; the DNA was used to work out D and trimming. The sample contains tens of thousands of clones, 90% of them found a single time. The leading ten clones occupy about 17% of the sample.

The receptor was isolated from a woman aged 80 or over with active or convalescent COVID-19. Material for sequencing was peripheral blood. The rearranged segments are TRBV7-2 and TRBJ1-1; the D gene cannot be named for sure. The base sequence is TGTGCCAGCAGCTCACAAGGTAGAGGTAACACTGAAGCTTTCTTT. Its protein is CASSSQGRGNTEAFF. Extended through the reference TRBV7-2 and TRBJ1-1 proteins, this CDR3 yields the full variable domain: GAGVSQSPSNKVTEKGKDVELRCDPISGHTALYWYRQSLGQGLEFLIYFQGNSAPDKSGLPSDRFSAERTGGSVSTLTIQRTQQEDSAVYLCASSSQGRGNTEAFFGQGTRLTVV.